This TCR beta chain originates from a study of CD8+ T cells in alopecia areata. Study summary: Administration of oral tofacitinib to treated patients was at 5 to 10 mg twice daily.

Treatment meaning: oral pan-JAK inhibitor, 5-10 mg twice daily. Following extraction, RNA underwent reverse transcription to cDNA, which served as the sequencing template. TCRdb's copy holds only in-frame clones and misses some; the assay was immunoSEQ multiplex PCR. The sample records about 200,000 clones, over 55% being singletons. The CDR3 has 17 amino acids. Germline CDR1 SNHLY, CDR2 FYNNEI. The junction had 18 bases not matched to a gene; V was cut back by 7 bases and J by 7 bases. A note on this clone: Its antigen is not known.

Study-wide results and caveats: Sequenced scalp T cells also include alphabeta T cells resident in normal skin. While tofacitinib was given, many expanded lesional clones persisted in scalp and blood.

The input for sequencing was CD4+ T cells sorted from blood, taken at week 24, from a patient treated with tofacitinib. This rearrangement joins TRBV2 to TRBJ1-5; 8 bases map to TRBD1. This receptor was identified in a human donor with alopecia areata. CDR3 in DNA: TGTGCCAGCATTGAGGACAGGAACGACAGGGGAGGACAGCCCCAGCATTTT. It translates to CASIEDRNDRGGQPQHF.